This TCR beta chain was sequenced in a study of T cell responses to AZD1222 COVID-19 vaccine. For this clone: Its antigen is as yet unknown.

Findings and caveats of the study: At study baseline, merely roughly 6 AZD1222 recipients were seropositive. The repertoires were collected only after the peak T cell response. Elevations in Spike-specific TCR breadth and depth followed administration of two AZD1222 doses.

Here immunoSEQ multiplex PCR was the method, and the copy in TCRdb shows in-frame clones only, minus some. The sample carries approximately 140,000 clones, about 91% recorded once. This CDR3 is built from 15 residues. V was pared by 6 bases and J by 9 bases, with 12 bases of the junction left unmatched. Germline V CDR1 and CDR2: SEHNR, FQNEAQ (reference sequence). The TCR originated in an adult who received the AZD1222 COVID-19 vaccine. Sequenced material: peripheral blood, taken 28 days after the second AZD1222 dose. V and J are TRBV7-9 and TRBJ2-3, with 10 positions matching TRBD1. CDR3 in amino acids: CASRSRDRGLETQYF. In nucleotides, the CDR3 is TGTGCCAGCAGATCCAGAGACAGGGGGCTGGAAACGCAGTATTTT.